This T cell receptor (beta chain) was documented in a study of cytomegalovirus exposure and HLA in healthy donors. Whole-study results and caveats: The study reported that TCR beta sequences accurately predicted HLA-A and HLA-B alleles in most subjects. Data from an earlier analysis indicated that most TCR beta V segments were productive either about 90% or about 30% of the time.

On this clone itself: The antigen remains unidentified.

A multiplex PCR was run with 60 Vbeta primers and 13 Jbeta primers. Measured with immunoSEQ multiplex PCR; TCRdb has only the in-frame clones, and not every one. The profile covers approximately 70,000 clones, with 60% to 80% appearing a single time and around 10% taken by the ten largest. This CDR3 spans 14 amino acids. The V and J ends lost 0 bases and 3 bases respectively, with 9 bases between them. Germline CDR1 MNHEY, CDR2 SVGAGI. The sequenced material came from PBMCs. The receptor's source is a woman between 35 and 50 years old in good health and CMV-seropositive. This chain links TRBV6-5 with TRBJ2-7; no reliable D call. CDR3 in amino acids: CASSYSMSYYEQYF. CDR3 in DNA: TGTGCCAGCAGTTACTCGATGTCCTACTACGAGCAGTACTTC.